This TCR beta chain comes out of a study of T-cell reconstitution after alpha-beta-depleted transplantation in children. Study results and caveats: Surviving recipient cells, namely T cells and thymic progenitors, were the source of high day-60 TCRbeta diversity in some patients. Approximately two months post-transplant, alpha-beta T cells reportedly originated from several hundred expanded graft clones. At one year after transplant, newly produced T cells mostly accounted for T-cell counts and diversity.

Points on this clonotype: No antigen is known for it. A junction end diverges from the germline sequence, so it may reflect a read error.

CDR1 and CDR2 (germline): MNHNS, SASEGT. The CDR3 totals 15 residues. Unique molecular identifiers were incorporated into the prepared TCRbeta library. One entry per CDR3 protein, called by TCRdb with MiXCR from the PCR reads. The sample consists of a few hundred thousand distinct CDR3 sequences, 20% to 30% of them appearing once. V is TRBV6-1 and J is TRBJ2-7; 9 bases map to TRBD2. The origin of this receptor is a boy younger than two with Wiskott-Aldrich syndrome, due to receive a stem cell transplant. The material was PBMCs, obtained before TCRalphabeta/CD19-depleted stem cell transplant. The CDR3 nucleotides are TGTGCCAGCAGTCAAGCGTTAGCGGGAGTACAGGAGCAGTACTTC. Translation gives CASSQALAGVQEQYF.